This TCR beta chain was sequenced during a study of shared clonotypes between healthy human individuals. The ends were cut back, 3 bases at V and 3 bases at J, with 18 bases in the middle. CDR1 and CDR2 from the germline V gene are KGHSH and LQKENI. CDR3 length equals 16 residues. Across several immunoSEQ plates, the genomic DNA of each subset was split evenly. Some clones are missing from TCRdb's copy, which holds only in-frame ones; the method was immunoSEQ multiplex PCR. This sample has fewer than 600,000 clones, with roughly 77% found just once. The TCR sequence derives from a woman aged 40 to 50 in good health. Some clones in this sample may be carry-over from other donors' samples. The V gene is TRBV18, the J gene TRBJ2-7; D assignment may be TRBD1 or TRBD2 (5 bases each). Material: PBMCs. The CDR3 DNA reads TGTGCCAGCTCACCCCTCACCCGAGGGGCTCTCTACGAGCAGTACTTC. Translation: CASSPLTRGALYEQYF.